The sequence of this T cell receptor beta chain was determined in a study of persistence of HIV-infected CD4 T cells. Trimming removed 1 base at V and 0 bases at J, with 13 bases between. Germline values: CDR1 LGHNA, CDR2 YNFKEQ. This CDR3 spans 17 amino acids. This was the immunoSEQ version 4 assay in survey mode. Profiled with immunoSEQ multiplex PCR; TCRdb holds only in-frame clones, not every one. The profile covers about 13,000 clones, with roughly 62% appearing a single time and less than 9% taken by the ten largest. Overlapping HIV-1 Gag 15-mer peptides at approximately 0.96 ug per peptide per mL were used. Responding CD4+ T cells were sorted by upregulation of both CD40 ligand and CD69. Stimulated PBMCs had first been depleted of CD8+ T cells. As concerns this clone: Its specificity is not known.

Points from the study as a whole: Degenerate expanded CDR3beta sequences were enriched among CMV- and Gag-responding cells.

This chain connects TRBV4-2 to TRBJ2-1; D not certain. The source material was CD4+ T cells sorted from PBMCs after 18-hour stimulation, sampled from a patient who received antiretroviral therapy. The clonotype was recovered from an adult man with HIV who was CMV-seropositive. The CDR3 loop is CASSQGLAPSSYNEQFF. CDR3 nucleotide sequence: TGTGCCAGCAGCCAAGGTCTGGCGCCGAGCTCCTACAATGAGCAGTTCTTC.